The clone carrying this T cell receptor (beta chain) came up many times. Its antigen remains unknown. The time point denotes: longitudinal time-point 2. The data derive from a study of neurological immune-mediated disorders. Broader study findings: The study found no CDR3 amino acid sequences shared by expanded clones across subjects, suggesting private repertoires in all groups.

In each sequencing run, over 160 million TCR-beta sequences were generated from 15-18 subjects. TCRdb reprocessed the 5' RACE reads via MiXCR and lists one record per CDR3 protein. This repertoire shows under 50,000 distinct CDR3 sequences, around 13% found once; its top ten account for roughly 4.3%. Germline-derived CDR1 and CDR2 are SEHNR and FQNEAQ (reference sequence). This CDR3 has 15 residues. The V gene end was trimmed by 5 bases and the J gene end by 7 bases; junction bases not matched to a gene: 10. Specimen: PBMCs. This TCR was recovered from a male donor with HTLV-1-associated myelopathy (HAM/TSP). This chain uses TRBV7-9 with TRBJ1-4, with TRBD1 matching over 7 bases. CDR3 amino acids: CASSGDTGESEKLFF. The DNA for the CDR3 is TGTGCCAGCAGCGGCGATACAGGGGAAAGTGAAAAACTGTTTTTT.